A selection of T cell receptor beta chains follows, all from one sample in a study of shared clonotypes between healthy human individuals. Only in-frame clones appear in the TCRdb table, and some are missing; sequencing was by immunoSEQ multiplex PCR. The top ten hold about 1.5% of the sample, which has approximately 940,000 clones, around 80% seen once. The sequencing input was memory CD4+ T cells sorted from blood. Receptors were obtained from a man younger than 30 in good health. CDR3s include the opening cysteine and the closing phenylalanine or tryptophan. The order of the fields is D gene, clone size, J gene, V gene, CDR3 DNA, CDR3 protein. D genes are given only for firm matches. Expanded clones get a size class; other rows say once, few or many, or leave the size out.

TRBD1	NA	TRBJ2-7	TRBV29-1	TGCAGCGTCGTGGGCCAACAGGGGGTGAGGGAGCAGTACTTC	CSVVGQQGVREQYF
NA	NA	TRBJ1-1	TRBV7-6	TGTGCCAGCAGCTTAGTTCGGGGAACTGAAGCTTTCTTT	CASSLVRGTEAFF
TRBD2	NA	TRBJ2-5	TRBV6-1	TGTGCCAGCAGTGAAGTAGGAGCGGGAGTGGAGACCCAGTACTTC	CASSEVGAGVETQYF
TRBD1	NA	TRBJ2-1	TRBV28	TGTGCCAGCAACCAGGGATGGGCCAGGGGGCGAAATGAGCAGTTCTTC	CASNQGWARGRNEQFF
TRBD2	NA	TRBJ2-1	TRBV7-2	TGTGCCAGCAGCCGCCCCTCACTAGCGGGGGAGCAGTTCTTC	CASSRPSLAGEQFF
NA	NA	TRBJ1-1	TRBV6-4	TGTGCCAGCGCCCGAGATGGGGGGGGCACTGAAGCTTTCTTT	CASARDGGGTEAFF
NA	NA	TRBJ2-3	TRBV6-5	TGTGCCAGCACCACAACAGCCGGACCCACAGATACGCAGTATTTT	CASTTTAGPTDTQYF
TRBD1	NA	TRBJ1-5	TRBV6-1	TGTGCCAGCAGTGAGGGACAGGGGAATCAGCCCCAGCATTTT	CASSEGQGNQPQHF
TRBD2	NA	TRBJ2-7	TRBV15	TGTGCCACCAGCAGGGCCTCCGCGGGGGGTCCGCACTTC	CATSRASAGGPHF
NA	NA	TRBJ2-2	TRBV7-9	TGTGCCAGCAGCTCCCTGGGGCACTTACCCGGGGAGCTGTTTTTT	CASSSLGHLPGELFF
NA	few	TRBJ2-2	TRBV5-4	TGTGCCAGCAGCTTGGGGGGTGAAATACACGGCGGGGAGCTGTTTTTT	CASSLGGEIHGGELFF
TRBD1	NA	TRBJ2-7	TRBV2	TGTGCCAGCGCCCGGAATGGACAGGGGAGGTACGAGCAGTACTTC	CASARNGQGRYEQYF
NA	NA	TRBJ2-3	TRBV9	TGTGCCAGCAGCTTCTTGACGCACCATGGGGATACGCAGTATTTT	CASSFLTHHGDTQYF
NA	NA	TRBJ1-2	TRBV29-1	TGCAGCGTTGAGAAACAGCCTCCACCTAACTATGGCTACACCTTC	CSVEKQPPPNYGYTF
NA	few	TRBJ1-1	TRBV10-1	TGCGCCAGCAGCAGAAGGTTTGACACTGAAGCTTTCTTT	CASSRRFDTEAFF
TRBD1	NA	TRBJ2-7	TRBV30	TGTGCCTGGAGCGTTGGGGACAGCTCCTACGAGCAGTACTTC	CAWSVGDSSYEQYF
NA	once	TRBJ1-2	TRBV7-2	TGTGCCAGCAGCTTCGGAGGGCAGAACTATGGCTACACCTTC	CASSFGGQNYGYTF
TRBD2	NA	TRBJ2-3	TRBV28	TGTGCCAGCACCGGGGGGGATACGCAGTATTTT	CASTGGDTQYF
TRBD1	NA	TRBJ1-1	TRBV7-2	TGTGCCAGCAGCCGATGGACAGGGGAGACTGAAGCTTTCTTT	CASSRWTGETEAFF
TRBD2	NA	TRBJ2-3	TRBV27	TGTGCCAGCAGTTTATGGGCTAGCGGGGGGGCAAACACAGATACGCAGTATTTT	CASSLWASGGANTDTQYF
TRBD2	NA	TRBJ2-5	TRBV5-1	TGCGCCAGCAGCTTGGGACTAGCGGTACGAGCAGGGGAGACCCAGTACTTC	CASSLGLAVRAGETQYF
NA	NA	TRBJ2-2	TRBV5-1	TGCGCCAGCAGCTTGGCTAGATTGAACACCGGGGAGCTGTTTTTT	CASSLARLNTGELFF
TRBD1	few	TRBJ1-1	TRBV29-1	TGCAGCGTACTAAGGGGGACAGGGGGGACTGAAGCTTTCTTT	CSVLRGTGGTEAFF
NA	NA	TRBJ1-2	TRBV6-1	TGTGCCAGCAGGCGGGCAGGCCAAGTCGACGGCTACACCTTC	CASRRAGQVDGYTF
NA	NA	TRBJ2-1	TRBV18	TGTGCCAGCTCACGTAGCGACGGGGGGCGCCGGTTGGAGCAGTTCTTC	CASSRSDGGRRLEQFF
NA	NA	TRBJ2-4	TRBV6-5	TGTGCCAGCAGTTACTCGGGAGGACTAGCCAAAAACATTCAGTACTTC	CASSYSGGLAKNIQYF
NA	NA	TRBJ2-5	TRBV9	TGTGCCAGCAGCCCGCGGCCGGGGGTACAGACCCAGTACTTC	CASSPRPGVQTQYF
TRBD1	few	TRBJ2-2	TRBV7-2	TGTGCCAGCAGCCGACAGGGGGCAGTCCCCGGGGAGCTGTTTTTT	CASSRQGAVPGELFF
NA	NA	TRBJ2-1	TRBV11-1	TGTGCCAGCAGTCCCAAAAGCGGGGACAGCTCCTACAATGAGCAGTTCTTC	CASSPKSGDSSYNEQFF
NA	many	TRBJ1-1	TRBV4-3	TGCGCCAGCAGCCGGGGGGTGATGAACACTGAAGCTTTCTTT	CASSRGVMNTEAFF
TRBD1	NA	TRBJ1-2	TRBV6-1	TGTGCCAGCAGTGTCCGGGACAGGGGGTACTATGGCTACACCTTC	CASSVRDRGYYGYTF
NA	NA	TRBJ2-7	TRBV7-2	TGTGCCAGCAGCAATCCCCTGGGGGCCAGCTCCTACGAGCAGTACTTC	CASSNPLGASSYEQYF
NA	NA	TRBJ2-5	TRBV7-9	TGTGCCAGCAGCTTCGGGGGAGCGGAGACCCAGTACTTC	CASSFGGAETQYF
TRBD1	NA	TRBJ2-3	TRBV5-1	TGCGCCAGCAGCTTGGGGACAGGGGGTACAGATACGCAGTATTTT	CASSLGTGGTDTQYF
NA	NA	TRBJ1-1	TRBV5-1	TGCGCCAGCAGCTTGGACAGGGAGGGGACTGAAGCTTTCTTT	CASSLDREGTEAFF
NA	NA	TRBJ1-2	TRBV6-1	TGTGCCAGCAAGGGCCAAGTGGATGGCTACACCTTC	CASKGQVDGYTF
NA	NA	TRBJ1-4	TRBV18	TGTGCCAGCTCACCGCAGGGTATAAATGAAAAACTGTTTTTT	CASSPQGINEKLFF
NA	NA	TRBJ1-2	TRBV5-6	TGTGCCAGCACCCTTCGGCGGGGGAGGGGCTATGGCTACACCTTC	CASTLRRGRGYGYTF
NA	NA	TRBJ1-1	TRBV7-2	TGTGCCAGCAGCATCCGGGGGAACACTGAAGCTTTCTTT	CASSIRGNTEAFF
NA	NA	TRBJ1-6	TRBV7-3	TGTGCCAGCAGCTTAAACTATAATTCACCCCTCCACTTT	CASSLNYNSPLHF
NA	NA	TRBJ1-1	TRBV5-1	TGCGCCAGCAGCTTACAAACGAACACTGAAGCTTTCTTT	CASSLQTNTEAFF
TRBD2	NA	TRBJ2-3	TRBV5-1	TGCGCCAGCAGCGACGGACTAGCGGGGGGTGGTACGCAGTATTTT	CASSDGLAGGGTQYF
NA	once	TRBJ1-6	TRBV6-6	TGTGCCAGCAGCTCACAGGCTACACCCCTCCACTTT	CASSSQATPLHF
NA	many	TRBJ1-1	TRBV6-1	TGTGCCAGCAGTGAACAGGGGAACACTGAAGCTTTCTTT	CASSEQGNTEAFF
NA	NA	TRBJ2-7	TRBV5-1	TGCGCCAGCAGCTGGGACTCCTCCTACGAGCAGTACTTC	CASSWDSSYEQYF
NA	NA	TRBJ1-1	TRBV18	TGTGCCAGCTCACTTTATGTAGGTGAGGGAACTGAAGCTTTCTTT	CASSLYVGEGTEAFF
NA	NA	TRBJ1-6	TRBV30	TGTGCCTGCGACCGCGATAATTCACCCCTCCACTTT	CACDRDNSPLHF
NA	NA	TRBJ1-6	TRBV5-1	TGCGCCAGCAGCTTGGACACCTATAATTCACCCCTCCACTTT	CASSLDTYNSPLHF
NA	few	TRBJ2-5	TRBV19	TGTGCCAGTAGTATGGGGGTCCGAGAGACCCAGTACTTC	CASSMGVRETQYF
TRBD2	NA	TRBJ2-3	TRBV10-3	TGTGCAGCAGCGGGGGGGGCAAAGGAAACAGATACGCAGTATTTT	CAAAGGAKETDTQYF
NA	once	TRBJ2-7	TRBV27	TGTGCCAAATTACGGAGAGACTACGAGCAGTACTTC	CAKLRRDYEQYF
NA	NA	TRBJ1-1	TRBV14	TGTGCCAGCAGCCTCACCTCAGAAGCTTTCTTT	CASSLTSEAFF
NA	NA	TRBJ1-2	TRBV7-9	TGTGCCAGCAGCTCCCGAGTAGCCGATGGCTACACCTTC	CASSSRVADGYTF
NA	NA	TRBJ2-3	TRBV6-1	TGTGCCAGCAGGCCAGGGGGGTTCGGCACAGATACGCAGTATTTT	CASRPGGFGTDTQYF
TRBD1	once	TRBJ2-3	TRBV9	TGTGCCAGCAGCCGGACAGGGAGTATTTCAGATACGCAGTATTTT	CASSRTGSISDTQYF